This passage covers 18 T cell receptor beta chains from one sample sequenced in a study of PD-L1 blockade in urothelial cancer. Specified time point: pretreatment peripheral blood. Method: immunoSEQ multiplex PCR; TCRdb's copy keeps in-frame clones and lacks some. The sample yields approximately 90,000 clones, around 84% seen once. Sample: PBMCs, taken around atezolizumab (anti-PD-L1) treatment. The receptors come from a man aged 55 to 70 with urothelial cancer.

The rearrangement links TRBV29-1 to TRBJ1-1; a weak D match, TRBD1 (5 bases). The germline CDR1 and CDR2 sequences are SQVTM and ANQGSEA. V shed 4 bases and J shed 0 bases, with 12 bases lying between them. The CDR3 runs to 14 residues. CDR3 sequence (DNA): TGCAGCGTTGCCCCCTCGACAGTGAACACTGAAGCTTTCTTT. It yields the protein CSVAPSTVNTEAFF.

The chain is built from TRBV2 and TRBJ1-5, with a weak D call TRBD1 (6 bases). This CDR3 has 15 amino acids. V shed 1 base and J shed 4 bases, with 11 bases lying between them. CDR1 SNHLY and CDR2 FYNNEI come from the germline V gene. In nucleotides, the CDR3 is TGTGCCAGCAGTGAAGGGACAGCGACTAATCAGCCCCAGCATTTT. As protein: CASSEGTATNQPQHF. The complete variable domain, with remaining parts taken from reference TRBV2 and TRBJ1-5, reads EPEVTQTPSHQVTQMGQEVILRCVPISNHLYFYWYRQILGQKVEFLVSFYNNEISEKSEIFDDQFSVERPDGSNFTLKIRSTKLEDSAMYFCASSEGTATNQPQHFGDGTRLSIL.

The rearrangement uses TRBV19 and TRBJ2-7; no definite D call. The CDR3 runs to 14 residues. Trimming removed 3 bases from V and 5 bases from J, with 14 bases in between. CDR1 is LNHDA and CDR2 is SQIVND in the germline V gene (reference sequence). CDR3 bases: TGTGCCAGTAGTATCTCAGGATTCGTAGACGAGCAGTACTTC. Residues: CASSISGFVDEQYF.

The chain combines TRBV19 with TRBJ2-2; 8 nucleotides agree with TRBD2. From germline, CDR1 is LNHDA and CDR2 SQIVND (reference sequence). The CDR3 is 13 residues long. Unmatched junction bases numbered 3, after V lost 6 bases and J lost 6 bases. The CDR3 DNA reads TGTGCCAGTAGCGGGGGGGTACCCGGGGAGCTGTTTTTT. Protein sequence: CASSGGVPGELFF.

The genes are TRBV10-3 and TRBJ2-2; 12 nucleotides line up with TRBD2. The CDR3 contains 17 residues. In germline, CDR1 is ENHRY, CDR2 SYGVKD. Losses at the gene ends were 10 bases for V and 3 bases for J; bases not matched to a gene: 12. The CDR3 nucleotides read TGTGCCACCCTTCCGACTAGCGGGAGAGGGGACACCGGGGAGCTGTTTTTT. This sequence encodes CATLPTSGRGDTGELFF.

This clone was recorded once. J is TRBJ2-1 and V is TRBV5-6; TRBD2 matches at 8 bases. The V gene's germline CDR1 is SGHDT and CDR2 YYEEEE. V was pared by 6 bases and J by 8 bases, with 10 bases of the junction left unmatched. The CDR3 contains 14 residues. CDR3 region: CASNYGAGGYEQFF. The CDR3 region has the DNA TGTGCCAGCAACTATGGCGCGGGAGGCTATGAGCAGTTCTTC.

This clone was picked up one time. The chain combines TRBV18 with TRBJ2-3, with 15 bases lining up with TRBD2. Germline V gene lookup returns CDR1 KGHSH and CDR2 LQKENI. The CDR3 contains 18 residues. V lost 8 bases and J lost 4; bases outside the gene matches: 13. CDR3 region: CASLGTSGRSHVSDTQYF. The CDR3, as DNA: TGTGCCAGCCTTGGGACTAGCGGGAGGAGTCATGTTTCAGATACGCAGTATTTT.

This CDR3 reads CAWSVLGQGATDTQYF. CDR3 coding DNA: TGTGCCTGGAGTGTACTGGGACAGGGGGCAACAGATACGCAGTATTTT. The chain employs TRBV30 and TRBJ2-3; 12 bases fit TRBD1. Germline values: CDR1 GTSNPN, CDR2 SVGIG (reference sequence). Trimming removed 0 bases from V and 3 bases from J; junction bases left unmatched: 4. This CDR3 has 16 residues.

The chain employs TRBV19 and TRBJ1-2; no clear D gene. Trimming cost V 1 base and J 4 bases, with 7 bases left between them. CDR1 and CDR2 (germline): LNHDA, SQIVND (reference sequence). This CDR3 contains 13 residues. CDR3 DNA: TGTGCCAGTAGTATAGCACTGAGCTATGGCTACACCTTC. It translates to CASSIALSYGYTF.

V gene TRBV6-5 combines with J gene TRBJ2-5; 8 nucleotides align to TRBD1. The CDR3 is made up of 14 amino acids. Trimming removed 5 bases from V and 5 bases from J; junction bases left unmatched: 7. Germline CDR1 reads MNHEY; CDR2 reads SVGAGI. DNA for the CDR3: TGTGCCAGCAGTGCCCCGACAGGGGAGGAGACCCAGTACTTC. It specifies CASSAPTGEETQYF.

The V and J genes are TRBV5-6 and TRBJ2-1; TRBD2 matches at 7 bases. The CDR3 has 17 amino acids. Trimming at V came to 5 bases and at J to 5 bases, leaving 16 bases not matched to a gene. CDR1 SGHDT and CDR2 YYEEEE come from the germline V gene. This CDR3 reads CASRTRMSGKRDNEQFF. For the CDR3, the DNA is TGTGCCAGCAGAACCAGAATGAGCGGGAAGAGGGACAATGAGCAGTTCTTC.

V and J are TRBV18 and TRBJ1-1, with 8 bases fitting TRBD1. V shed 5 bases, J shed 7 bases, and the junction held 6 bases outside the gene matches. Germline CDR1 is KGHSH and CDR2 is LQKENI. This CDR3 is built from 13 residues. The CDR3 reads CASSLDRAYEAFF. The CDR3 DNA is TGTGCCAGCTCATTGGACAGGGCTTATGAAGCTTTCTTT.

The V call is TRBV5-1, the J call TRBJ2-2; tentative D call: TRBD1 (5 bases). Germline loops: CDR1 SGHRS, CDR2 YFSETQ. CDR3 length: 14 residues. V shed 0 bases and J shed 6 bases, with 9 bases lying between them. The chain's CDR3 is CASSLEQAAGELFF. The CDR3 bases are TGCGCCAGCAGCTTGGAACAGGCCGCCGGGGAGCTGTTTTTT.

The chain's CDR3 is CAPRGGGMSEQFF. The DNA of the CDR3 is TGTGCCCCCCGTGGGGGGGGGATGAGTGAGCAGTTCTTC. This sequence joins TRBV30 and TRBJ2-1, with 7 bases identical to TRBD2. The CDR3 has 13 amino acids. With V trimmed by 8 bases and J by 9 bases, 13 bases remained unmatched. CDR1 and CDR2 from the germline V gene are GTSNPN and SVGIG (reference sequence). Full variable domain (remainder filled in from reference TRBV30 and TRBJ2-1): SQTIHQWPATLVQPVGSPLSLECTVEGTSNPNLYWYRQAAGRGLQLLFYSVGIGQISSEVPQNLSASRPQDRQFILSSKKLLLSDSGFYLCAPRGGGMSEQFFGPGTRLTVL.

This chain connects TRBV6-5 to TRBJ1-1; weak D call: TRBD1 (5 bases). The V gene's germline CDR1 is MNHEY and CDR2 SVGAGI. With 4 bases removed from V and 4 bases from J, the gap between germline ends came to 10 bases. The CDR3 has 13 amino acids. DNA for the CDR3: TGTGCCAGCAGTTCTGGGAGGGGCACTGAAGCTTTCTTT. As protein: CASSSGRGTEAFF.

V and J are TRBV11-2 and TRBJ2-7, with 10 bases aligning to TRBD2. The length of the CDR3 is 16 residues. Germline CDR1 is SGHAT and CDR2 is FQNNGV. The junction had 7 bases not matched to a gene; V was cut back by 2 bases and J by 3 bases. DNA for the CDR3: TGTGCCAGCAGCTTACTTAGCGGGAGGAGATACTACGAGCAGTACTTC. Translation gives CASSLLSGRRYYEQYF.

This clone was recorded only once. The V gene is TRBV27, the J gene TRBJ2-2; D ambiguous. Germline CDR1 and CDR2: MNHEY and SMNVEV (reference sequence). This CDR3 comprises 10 residues. The ends were cut back, 9 bases at V and 6 bases at J, with 5 bases in the middle. CDR3 bases: TGTGCCAGGTCGTCCGGGGAGCTGTTTTTT. Translation: CARSSGELFF.

V is TRBV19 and J is TRBJ1-4, with 7 bases matching TRBD1. The V segment lost 7 bases and the J segment 8 bases; nucleotides outside the gene matches: 13. Germline lookup yields CDR1 LNHDA and CDR2 SQIVND (reference sequence). The CDR3 has 15 residues. The CDR3 DNA is TGTGCCAGTACCGAGGGGGCGCTTTTTAGCGAAAAACTGTTTTTT. Its translation is CASTEGALFSEKLFF. The variable domain in full, with the rest retrieved from reference TRBV19 and TRBJ1-4, is DGGITQSPKYLFRKEGQNVTLSCEQNLNHDAMYWYRQDPGQGLRLIYYSQIVNDFQKGDIAEGYSVSREKKESFPLTVTSAQKNPTAFYLCASTEGALFSEKLFFGSGTQLSVL.